This T cell receptor (beta chain) was retrieved from a study of blood T cell repertoires in COVID-19. About the study: Acute and convalescent COVID-19 specimens originated in the United States, Italy and Spain.

The authors' processing: Estimates of nucleated cell counts were drawn from the amplification of reference gene primers. Produced via immunoSEQ multiplex PCR; TCRdb's table is partial and in-frame only. That table supplies the V and J calls and clone size; D and trimming were determined from the DNA. The sample includes 150,000 to 200,000 clones, roughly four fifths of them seen just once. Membership in each cohort depended on participant-reported clinical history. V was pared by 7 bases and J by 4 bases, with 12 bases of the junction left unmatched. This CDR3 is 15 amino acids long. The germline V gene encodes CDR1 GTSNPN and CDR2 SVGIG (reference sequence).

Sequenced: PBMCs or T cells enriched from blood (not recorded which). This TCR came from a man aged 50 to 59 who had recovered from COVID-19. The V and J genes are TRBV30 and TRBJ2-3; the match to TRBD2 covers 9 bases. The CDR3 coding sequence is TGTGCCTCCCTCCGAGCGGGGGGCCGTGCAGATACGCAGTATTTT. This gives the protein CASLRAGGRADTQYF. Using reference TRBV30 and TRBJ2-3 for the parts outside the CDR3, the full variable domain is SQTIHQWPATLVQPVGSPLSLECTVEGTSNPNLYWYRQAAGRGLQLLFYSVGIGQISSEVPQNLSASRPQDRQFILSSKKLLLSDSGFYLCASLRAGGRADTQYFGPGTRLTVL.